These 6 T cell receptor beta chains were all obtained from the same sample, sequenced in a study of regulatory T cells in long-lasting Graves disease. Libraries of TCR beta came from iRepertoire HTBI primers plus Arm-PCR of CDR3 regions. A single record per CDR3 protein comes from TCRdb applying MiXCR to the multiplex PCR reads. The table includes about 540,000 distinct CDR3 sequences, roughly 14% detected once. Time point denoted: newly diagnosed GD, antithyroid drugs for less than 3 months. Preparation of the TCR library used RNA extracted from PBMCs. This sample was also put to use in a study of T cells in Graves' hyperthyroidism and ophthalmopathy.

Source: peripheral blood mononuclear cells (PBMCs), taken at new diagnosis, from a patient treated with antithyroid drugs. Every receptor here comes from a man aged 25 to 45 with Graves disease.

This clonotype was detected ten times or more. The rearrangement uses TRBV9 and TRBJ2-7, with 7 bases matching TRBD1. The CDR3 has 15 amino acids. V trimming: 0 bases; J trimming: 2 bases; junction bases outside the gene matches: 5. From germline, CDR1 is SGDLS and CDR2 YYNGEE. The CDR3 loop reads CASSVEGQRTYEQYF. DNA for the CDR3: TGTGCCAGCAGCGTAGAGGGACAGAGGACCTACGAGCAGTACTTC.

The table lists this clonotype with many counts. The chain combines TRBV7-2 with TRBJ1-6; D is unresolved. This CDR3 region has 16 residues. The germline V and J ends were trimmed by 2 bases and 10 bases, with 18 bases remaining between them. In germline, CDR1 is SGHTA, CDR2 FQGNSA. CDR3 region: CASSLTDQWGTSPLHF. The CDR3 DNA sequence: TGTGCCAGCAGCTTAACGGACCAATGGGGTACCTCACCCCTCCACTTT.

A remark on this clonotype: A much larger clone is a single base away; this may be a read error. Here the CDR3 omits its conserved ending phenylalanine or tryptophan, so a read error is the likely source. V gene TRBV11-3 combines with J gene TRBJ1-1; D is ambiguous. The CDR3 covers 15 residues. The germline V gene has CDR1 SGHNT and CDR2 YENEEA. CDR3 region: CASSLERGMNTEAFC. CDR3 sequence (DNA): TGTGCCAGCAGCCTAGAGCGAGGGATGAACACTGAAGCTTTCTGT.

Many counts were recorded for this clonotype. The chain uses TRBV29-1 and TRBJ2-1, with D perhaps TRBD2 (5 bases). Per germline, CDR1 SQVTM and CDR2 ANQGSEA. There are 12 residues in the CDR3. The germline V and J ends were trimmed by 6 bases and 7 bases, with 13 bases remaining between them. CDR3 loop: CSVEDSSNEQFF. The CDR3 DNA reads as TGCAGCGTGGAGGACTCCTCGAATGAGCAGTTCTTC.

At least ten counts were recorded for this clonotype. The chain employs TRBV11-2 and TRBJ2-1; no clear D. The CDR3 has 13 amino acids. Germline V gene sequence: CDR1 SGHAT, CDR2 FQNNGV. V lost 1 base to trimming and J lost 5 bases, with 6 bases between them. CDR3 loop: CASSLARHNEQFF. The CDR3 DNA is TGTGCCAGCAGCTTAGCCCGGCACAATGAGCAGTTCTTC.

This clonotype was recorded many times. V gene TRBV11-2 combines with J gene TRBJ1-3, with D maybe TRBD1 (6 bases). This CDR3 is built from 17 residues. Germline CDR1 reads SGHAT; CDR2 reads FQNNGV. Trimming pared 4 bases from V and 4 bases from J, leaving 20 bases between. The DNA for the CDR3 is TGTGCCAGCAGCTCCCATCAGGGGAAACGTGACGGAAACACCATATATTTT. As protein: CASSSHQGKRDGNTIYF.